The present entry profiles one T cell receptor (beta chain) with its context. At one end the junction does not follow the germline gene, possibly because of a read error. The germline gives CDR1 SGDLS, CDR2 YYNGEE. The CDR3 has 13 residues. TCRdb independently ran MiXCR on the RT-PCR reads; one entry per CDR3 protein. The sample has about 680,000 distinct CDR3 sequences; approximately 15% are singletons. The sequence came from a female donor in good health, serving as a healthy control. Sequencing input: memory CD4+ T cells from blood. V gene TRBV9 combines with J gene TRBJ2-1, with 7 bases matching TRBD2. The CDR3 DNA follows: TGTGCCAGCAGCGAGCGAGACGGGACTACAACCCAGTTC. Translated: CASSERDGTTTQF.